Shown below are 29 T cell receptor gamma chains from a single sample sequenced in a study of intestinal T cells in coeliac disease. Using roughly 0.2 ug of biopsy DNA, TRG was amplified with LymphoTrack primers. TCRdb re-processed the multiplex PCR reads via CATT. The sample shows 450 to 600 gamma-chain clones, 50% of them seen only once. Each case's genomic DNA was extracted from ten roughly 5-µm formalin-fixed paraffin-embedded scrolls. Specimen: a duodenal biopsy. These TCRs come from a human donor with celiac disease.

The chain employs TRGV4 and TRGJ1 or TRGJ2. The CDR3 is made up of 12 amino acids. Germline CDR1 EGSTGY, CDR2 YDSYTSSV. The CDR3 reads CAPRDEGYKKLF. Written as DNA, the CDR3 is TGTGCACCTCGGGATGAAGGGTATAAGAAACTCTTT.

The chain joins TRGV3 to TRGJ1 or TRGJ2. Per germline, CDR1 VTNTFY and CDR2 YDVSTARD (reference sequence). The length of the CDR3 is 16 residues. V was clipped by 0 bases and J by 3 bases; unmatched bases: 11. The CDR3 spells CATWDRPLVFYYKKLF. The CDR3 DNA follows: TGTGCCACCTGGGACAGGCCGTTAGTATTTTATTATAAGAAACTCTTT.

This clone was counted a single time. The gene calls are TRGV9 and TRGJ1 or TRGJ2. J lost 5 bases, V lost 6 bases, and 13 bases had no gene match. The CDR3 consists of 14 residues. CDR1 and CDR2 from the germline V gene are GITISATS and ISYDGTV (reference sequence). Here the CDR3 DNA reads TGTGCCTTGTGGACTCACCGAGAGGATTATAAGAAACTCTTT. This codes for CALWTHREDYKKLF.

The chain has TRGV3 and TRGJ1 or TRGJ2. The CDR3 is made up of 15 amino acids. CDR1 and CDR2 (germline): VTNTFY, YDVSTARD (reference sequence). V shed 0 bases, J shed 2 bases, and the junction held 7 bases outside the gene matches. CDR3 residues: CATWDRTTHYYKKLF. CDR3 DNA: TGTGCCACCTGGGACAGGACAACACATTATTATAAGAAACTCTTT.

This clone was seen a handful of times. The chain combines TRGV10 with TRGJ1 or TRGJ2. TRGV10 qualifies as an ORF whose function is uncertain. CDR3 length: 16 amino acids. V shed 8 bases and J 0 bases; nucleotides not matched to a gene: 14. The CDR3 region has the DNA TGTGCTGCGTGGGACTCCTCTCCCCGGAATTATTATAAGAAACTCTTT. This translates into CAAWDSSPRNYYKKLF.

The sample holds a few counts of this clone. Possible read error: a much larger clone is one base away. Additional DNA sequences in this sample encode the identical CDR3. This sequence joins TRGV2 and TRGJ1 or TRGJ2. The CDR3 spans 11 residues. Looked up from germline, CDR1 is EGSNGY and CDR2 is YDSYNSKV. The chain's CDR3 is CATWDGREKLF. The DNA for the CDR3 is TGCGCCACCTGGGACGGGCGAGAGAAACTCTTT.

The V and J genes are TRGV2 and TRGJ1 or TRGJ2. CDR1 is EGSNGY and CDR2 is YDSYNSKV in the germline V gene. The V segment lost 6 bases and the J segment 3 bases; nucleotides outside the gene matches: 11. The length of the CDR3 is 14 residues. The CDR3 nucleotides read TGTGCCACCTGGACGGCCAACCTTTATTATAAGAAACTCTTT. Its translation is CATWTANLYYKKLF.

The V gene is TRGV3, the J gene TRGJ1 or TRGJ2. Germline V gives CDR1 VTNTFY, CDR2 YDVSTARD (reference sequence). This CDR3 spans 16 amino acids. V was pared by 6 bases and J by 3 bases, with 17 bases of the junction left unmatched. The CDR3 loop reads CATWKNPRPTYYKKLF. The CDR3 DNA is TGTGCCACCTGGAAGAACCCCCGACCTACTTATTATAAGAAACTCTTT.

The chain uses TRGV8 and TRGJ1 or TRGJ2. The CDR3 is 10 amino acids. V gave up 4 bases and J gave up 9 bases; unmatched junction bases: 3. Germline V gene lookup returns CDR1 VENAVY and CDR2 YDSYNSRV. CDR3 sequence: CATWECKKLF. The CDR3 DNA reads TGTGCCACCTGGGAGTGTAAGAAACTCTTT.

This clone was observed a handful of times. It may be a read error: a sequence one base away is much more abundant. The chain's CDR3 is CASSGWIKTF. In DNA form, the CDR3 reads TGTGCCTCTAGTGGTTGGATCAAGACGTTT. The J gene is TRGJP2, the V gene TRGV8. This CDR3 has 10 residues. The V gene's germline CDR1 is VENAVY and CDR2 YDSYNSRV.

The chain has TRGV2 and TRGJ1 or TRGJ2. Germline V lookup: CDR1 EGSNGY, CDR2 YDSYNSKV. The V segment lost 1 base and the J segment 8 bases; nucleotides outside the gene matches: 17. There are 16 residues in the CDR3. The DNA for the CDR3 is TGTGCCACCTGGGACGGTCCTTTGGTCGGGATGAATAAGAAACTCTTT. Translation: CATWDGPLVGMNKKLF.

By sample fraction, this clone is large. The chain recombines TRGV9 with TRGJP1. V shed 9 bases, J shed 6 bases, and the junction held 4 bases outside the gene matches. CDR3 length equals 11 residues. In germline, CDR1 is GITISATS, CDR2 ISYDGTV (reference sequence). CDR3 amino acids: CALPPGWFKIF. The CDR3 bases are TGTGCCTTGCCCCCTGGTTGGTTCAAGATATTT.

The CDR3 sequence: CATWDPNYYKKLF. DNA for the CDR3: TGTGCCACCTGGGATCCGAATTATTATAAGAAACTCTTT. The V gene is TRGV8, the J gene TRGJ1 or TRGJ2. The CDR3 runs 13 residues. Germline CDR1 is VENAVY and CDR2 is YDSYNSRV. Losses at the gene ends were 3 bases for V and 0 bases for J; bases not matched to a gene: 2.

The chain combines TRGV3 with TRGJ1 or TRGJ2. The CDR3 consists of 16 residues. The V gene's germline CDR1 is VTNTFY and CDR2 YDVSTARD (reference sequence). The V and J ends lost 5 bases and 3 bases, in that order; junction bases with no gene match: 16. DNA of the CDR3: TGTGCCACCTGGGGACAGGCCGTTAGATTTTATTATAAGAAACTCTTT. As protein: CATWGQAVRFYYKKLF.

The rearrangement joins TRGV8 to TRGJ1 or TRGJ2. J lost 6 bases, V lost 8 bases, and 10 bases had no gene match. Germline V CDR1 and CDR2: VENAVY, YDSYNSRV. The CDR3 covers 12 residues. The CDR3 sequence: CATSPFFYKKLF. CDR3 in DNA: TGTGCCACCTCTCCCTTTTTTTATAAGAAACTCTTT.

The chain has TRGV2 and TRGJ1 or TRGJ2. The CDR3 consists of 12 residues. CDR1 is EGSNGY and CDR2 is YDSYNSKV in the germline V gene. Unmatched junction bases numbered 6, after V lost 6 bases and J lost 4 bases. The CDR3 bases are TGTGCCACCTGGACTCCCTATTATAAGAAACTCTTT. Encoded protein: CATWTPYYKKLF.

The chain uses TRGV2 and TRGJP2. J lost 2 bases, V lost 6 bases, and 9 bases had no gene match. The CDR3 has 15 amino acids. CDR1 is EGSNGY, CDR2 YDSYNSKV, per germline. Here the CDR3 reads CATWTGSSSDWIKTF. DNA for the CDR3: TGTGCCACCTGGACGGGCTCCAGTAGTGATTGGATCAAGACGTTT.

In its sample, this clone ranks as hyperexpanded (1% or more). Other nucleotide sequences in the sample specify the same CDR3. The chain joins TRGV8 to TRGJP2. Germline V gene lookup returns CDR1 VENAVY and CDR2 YDSYNSRV. V was pared by 4 bases and J by 6 bases, with 8 bases of the junction left unmatched. This CDR3 spans 14 amino acids. This CDR3 is CATWETWRDWIKTF. The CDR3 DNA is TGTGCCACCTGGGAAACCTGGCGTGATTGGATCAAGACGTTT.

DNA of the CDR3: TGTGCCACCTGGAAGAACCCCGACCGTACTTATTATAAGAAACTCTTT. As protein: CATWKNPDRTYYKKLF. The V and J genes are TRGV3 and TRGJ1 or TRGJ2. Trimming took 6 bases from V and 3 from J; bases not matched to a gene: 17. The length of the CDR3 is 16 residues. Germline V lookup: CDR1 VTNTFY, CDR2 YDVSTARD (reference sequence).

The V and J genes are TRGV2 and TRGJ1 or TRGJ2. This CDR3 spans 15 amino acids. The germline V gene has CDR1 EGSNGY and CDR2 YDSYNSKV. V dropped 4 bases and J dropped 3; count of bases not matched to a gene: 12. Written as DNA, the CDR3 is TGTGCCACCTGGGAATCGGCCAACCTTTATTATAAGAAACTCTTT. Amino acid sequence: CATWESANLYYKKLF.

The chain employs TRGV9 and TRGJP1. J was trimmed by 11 bases and V by 6 bases; bases with no gene match: 6. Germline V gene lookup returns CDR1 GITISATS and CDR2 ISYDGTV (reference sequence). The CDR3 extends over 11 amino acids. For the CDR3, the DNA is TGTGCCTTGTGGCAGAAGTGGTTCAAGATATTT. Protein product: CALWQKWFKIF.

In this sample, this clone is hyperexpanded. Additional DNA sequences in this sample encode the identical CDR3. The chain uses TRGV2 and TRGJP2. From germline, CDR1 is EGSNGY and CDR2 YDSYNSKV. This CDR3 has 17 residues. V shed 0 bases and J 6 bases; nucleotides not matched to a gene: 13. The CDR3 DNA follows: TGTGCCACCTGGGACGGGCCGGGACGTGAGGGTGATTGGATCAAGACGTTT. Translation gives CATWDGPGREGDWIKTF.

For this clone: A read error likely explains why the TCRdb protein, taken from a much larger clone, differs from this DNA's translation at residue 3; the protein shown is translated from the DNA. The chain combines TRGV4 with TRGJP1. The CDR3 is 17 amino acids. Germline V gives CDR1 EGSTGY, CDR2 YDSYTSSV. Here the CDR3 reads CAAWDPFLYTTGWFKIF. The CDR3 nucleotides read TGTGCCGCCTGGGATCCCTTCCTTTATACCACTGGTTGGTTCAAGATATTT.

This clone is termed large. The rearrangement joins TRGV3 to TRGJ1 or TRGJ2. Trimming removed 5 bases from V and 4 bases from J; junction bases left unmatched: 5. The germline V gene has CDR1 VTNTFY and CDR2 YDVSTARD (reference sequence). CDR3 length: 12 residues. The CDR3 nucleotides read TGTGCCACCTGGGTGGTGTATTATAAGAAACTCTTT. It encodes CATWVVYYKKLF.

This chain joins TRGV2 and TRGJ1 or TRGJ2. The CDR3 covers 17 residues. J gave up 8 bases and V 1 base, and 20 bases lay outside the gene matches. The V gene's germline CDR1 is EGSNGY and CDR2 YDSYNSKV. The DNA for the CDR3 is TGTGCCACCTGGGACGGTCCTTGGTCCGGGGGCATGAATAAGAAACTCTTT. As protein: CATWDGPWSGGMNKKLF.

By frequency in the sample, this clone is hyperexpanded (1% or more). The chain combines TRGV4 with TRGJP1. Germline-derived CDR1 and CDR2 are EGSTGY and YDSYTSSV. The CDR3 totals 17 residues. Trimming cost V 3 bases and J 0 bases; bases outside gene matches: 10. Written as DNA, the CDR3 is TGTGCCACCTGGGATCCCTTCCTTTATACCACTGGTTGGTTCAAGATATTT. Its protein product is CATWDPFLYTTGWFKIF.

The rearrangement uses TRGV4 and TRGJ1 or TRGJ2. The CDR3 is made up of 14 amino acids. Losses at the gene ends were 5 bases for V and 0 bases for J; bases not matched to a gene: 7. Germline V gives CDR1 EGSTGY, CDR2 YDSYTSSV. As DNA, the CDR3 is TGTGCCACCTGGGGATGGGGGAATTATTATAAGAAACTCTTT. Translated, it gives CATWGWGNYYKKLF.

This clone occurred a few times. For the CDR3, the DNA is TGTGCCACCTGGGGAACTGGTTGGTTCAAGATATTT. Protein: CATWGTGWFKIF. This chain connects TRGV4 to TRGJP1. Germline lookup yields CDR1 EGSTGY and CDR2 YDSYTSSV. The CDR3 is 12 residues long. J gave up 5 bases and V 5 bases, and 2 bases lay outside the gene matches.

By share, this clone ranks as hyperexpanded. The V call is TRGV9, the J call TRGJP1. CDR1 and CDR2 (germline): GITISATS, ISYDGTV (reference sequence). The CDR3 is 12 residues long. J lost 0 bases, V lost 8 bases, and 0 bases had no gene match. CDR3 residues: CALYTTGWFKIF. The CDR3 nucleotides read TGTGCCTTGTATACCACTGGTTGGTTCAAGATATTT.